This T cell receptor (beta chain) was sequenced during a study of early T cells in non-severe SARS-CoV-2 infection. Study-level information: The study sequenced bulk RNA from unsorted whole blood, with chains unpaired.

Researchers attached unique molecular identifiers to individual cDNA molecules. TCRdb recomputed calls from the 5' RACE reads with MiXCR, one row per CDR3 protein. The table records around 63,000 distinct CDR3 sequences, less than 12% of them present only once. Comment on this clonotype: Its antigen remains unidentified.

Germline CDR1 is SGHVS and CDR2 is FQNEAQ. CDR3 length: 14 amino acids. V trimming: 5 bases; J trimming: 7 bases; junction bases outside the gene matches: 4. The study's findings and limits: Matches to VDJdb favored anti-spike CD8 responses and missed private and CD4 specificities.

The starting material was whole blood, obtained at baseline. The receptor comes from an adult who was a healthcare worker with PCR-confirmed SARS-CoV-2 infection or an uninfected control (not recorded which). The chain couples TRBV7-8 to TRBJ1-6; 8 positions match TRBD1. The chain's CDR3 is CASSAQGANSPLHF. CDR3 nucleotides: TGTGCCAGCAGCGCCCAGGGGGCGAATTCACCCCTCCACTTT.